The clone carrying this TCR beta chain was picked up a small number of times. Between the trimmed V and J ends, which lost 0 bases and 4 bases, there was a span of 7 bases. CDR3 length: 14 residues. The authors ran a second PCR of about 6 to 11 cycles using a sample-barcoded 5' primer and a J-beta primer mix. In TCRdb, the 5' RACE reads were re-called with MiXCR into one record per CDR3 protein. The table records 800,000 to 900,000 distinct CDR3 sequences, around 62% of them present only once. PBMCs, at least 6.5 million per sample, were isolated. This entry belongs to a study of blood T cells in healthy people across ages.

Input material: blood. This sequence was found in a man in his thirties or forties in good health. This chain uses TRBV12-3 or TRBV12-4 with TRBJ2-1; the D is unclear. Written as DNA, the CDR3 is TGTGCCAGCAGTTTAGCGGCTGGATACAATGAGCAGTTCTTC. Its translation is CASSLAAGYNEQFF.